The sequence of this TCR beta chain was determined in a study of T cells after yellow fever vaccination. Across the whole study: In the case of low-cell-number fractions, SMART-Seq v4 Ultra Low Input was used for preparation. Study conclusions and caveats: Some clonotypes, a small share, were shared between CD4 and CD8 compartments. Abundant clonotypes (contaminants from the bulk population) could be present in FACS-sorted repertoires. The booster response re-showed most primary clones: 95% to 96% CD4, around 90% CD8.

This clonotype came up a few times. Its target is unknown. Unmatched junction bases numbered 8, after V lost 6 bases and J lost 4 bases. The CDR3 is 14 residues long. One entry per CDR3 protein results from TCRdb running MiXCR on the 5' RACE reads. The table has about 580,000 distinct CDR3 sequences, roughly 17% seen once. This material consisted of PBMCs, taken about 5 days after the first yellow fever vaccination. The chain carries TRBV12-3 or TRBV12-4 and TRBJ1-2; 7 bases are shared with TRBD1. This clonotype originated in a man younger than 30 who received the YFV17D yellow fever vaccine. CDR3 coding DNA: TGTGCCAGCAGCCGTCCAGGGGGTACCTATGGCTACACCTTC. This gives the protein CASSRPGGTYGYTF.